Below, one T cell receptor beta chain is given with its context. The data were obtained in a study of blood T cell repertoires in COVID-19. The V and J ends lost 4 bases and 5 bases, in that order; junction bases with no gene match: 3. In germline, CDR1 is SGHNT, CDR2 YYREEE (reference sequence). The CDR3 length is 13 residues. Which cohort a participant joined came from the clinical history participants gave. Sequencing used immunoSEQ multiplex PCR; TCRdb keeps in-frame clones, though not all of them. The repertoire holds some 330,000 clones, approximately 89% seen once, with 1.5% to 2% in the top ten.

The clonotype comes from a man aged 35 to 55 in a cohort exposed to, infected with or recovered from COVID-19 (not recorded which). The sample was PBMCs or T cells enriched from blood (not recorded which). The chain carries TRBV5-4 and TRBJ1-5, with 7 bases fitting TRBD1. CDR3 bases: TGTGCCAGCAGCGGCGACAGGGATCAGCCCCAGCATTTT. As protein: CASSGDRDQPQHF.